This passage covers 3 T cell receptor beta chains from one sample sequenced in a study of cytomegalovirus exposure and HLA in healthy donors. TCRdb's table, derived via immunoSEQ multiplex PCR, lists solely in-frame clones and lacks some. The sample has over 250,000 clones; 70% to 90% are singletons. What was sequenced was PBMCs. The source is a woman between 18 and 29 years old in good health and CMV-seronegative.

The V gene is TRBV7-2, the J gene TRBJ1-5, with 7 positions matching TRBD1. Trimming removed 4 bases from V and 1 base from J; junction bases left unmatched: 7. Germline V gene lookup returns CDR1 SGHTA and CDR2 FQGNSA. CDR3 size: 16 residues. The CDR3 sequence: CASSYGQAGSNQPQHF. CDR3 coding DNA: TGTGCCAGCAGCTACGGACAGGCTGGGAGCAATCAGCCCCAGCATTTT.

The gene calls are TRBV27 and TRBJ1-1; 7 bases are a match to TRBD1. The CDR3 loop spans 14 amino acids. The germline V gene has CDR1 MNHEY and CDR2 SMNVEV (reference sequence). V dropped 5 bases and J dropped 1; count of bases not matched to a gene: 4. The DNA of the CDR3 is TGTGCCAGCAGTCAGGGACAGCGGAACACTGAAGCTTTCTTT. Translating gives CASSQGQRNTEAFF.

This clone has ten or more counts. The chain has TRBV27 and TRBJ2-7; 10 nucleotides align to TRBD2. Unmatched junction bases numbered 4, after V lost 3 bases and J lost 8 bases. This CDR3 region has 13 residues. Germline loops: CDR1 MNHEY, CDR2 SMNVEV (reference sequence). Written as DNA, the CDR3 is TGTGCCAGCAGTTTGACTAGCGGGCCTAAGCAGTACTTC. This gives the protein CASSLTSGPKQYF.